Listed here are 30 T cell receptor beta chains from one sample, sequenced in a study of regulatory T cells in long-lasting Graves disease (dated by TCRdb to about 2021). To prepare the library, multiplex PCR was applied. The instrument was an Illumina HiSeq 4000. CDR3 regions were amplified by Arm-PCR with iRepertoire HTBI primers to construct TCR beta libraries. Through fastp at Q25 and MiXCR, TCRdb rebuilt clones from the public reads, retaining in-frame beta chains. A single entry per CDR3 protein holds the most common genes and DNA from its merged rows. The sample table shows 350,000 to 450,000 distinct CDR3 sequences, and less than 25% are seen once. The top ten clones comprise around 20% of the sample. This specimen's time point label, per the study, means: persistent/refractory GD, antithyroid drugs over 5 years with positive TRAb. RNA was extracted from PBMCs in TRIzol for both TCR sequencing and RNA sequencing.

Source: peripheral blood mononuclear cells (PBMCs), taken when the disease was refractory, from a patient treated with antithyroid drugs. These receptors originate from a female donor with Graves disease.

DNA of the CDR3: TGTGCCAGCGGTAACCGGGCCTACAACGCTGAAGCTTTCTTT. Protein sequence: CASGNRAYNAEAFF. The chain combines TRBV28 with TRBJ1-1; D uncertain. Germline V lookup: CDR1 MDHEN, CDR2 SYDVKM. CDR3 length equals 14 residues. V shed 8 bases and J shed 6 bases, with 19 bases lying between them.

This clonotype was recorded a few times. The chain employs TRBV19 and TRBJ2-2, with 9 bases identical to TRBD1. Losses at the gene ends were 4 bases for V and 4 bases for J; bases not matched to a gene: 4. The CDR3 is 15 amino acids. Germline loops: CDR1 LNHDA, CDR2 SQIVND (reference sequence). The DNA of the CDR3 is TGTGCCAGTAGTACGGGACAGGGCGGCACCGGGGAGCTGTTTTTT. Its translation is CASSTGQGGTGELFF.

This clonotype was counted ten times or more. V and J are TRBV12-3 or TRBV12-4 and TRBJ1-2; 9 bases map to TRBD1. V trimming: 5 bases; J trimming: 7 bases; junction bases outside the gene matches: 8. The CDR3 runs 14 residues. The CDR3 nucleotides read TGTGCCAGCAGTGTGGACAGGGGACCGAGTGGCTACACCTTC. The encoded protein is CASSVDRGPSGYTF.

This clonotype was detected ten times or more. For the CDR3, the DNA is TGTGCCAGCAGCCAAGTGTTTCGTCAGGAAGCTTTCTTT. Amino acids: CASSQVFRQEAFF. The chain uses TRBV3-1 and TRBJ1-1; D is unclear. This CDR3 has 13 amino acids. CDR1 and CDR2 from the germline V gene are LGHDT and YNNKEL (reference sequence). The germline V and J ends were trimmed by 1 base and 8 bases, with 11 bases remaining between them.

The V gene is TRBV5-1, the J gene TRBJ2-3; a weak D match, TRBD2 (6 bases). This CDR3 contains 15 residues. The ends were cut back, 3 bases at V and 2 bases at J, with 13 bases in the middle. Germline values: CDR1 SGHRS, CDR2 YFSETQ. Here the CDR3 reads CASSYGGSYTDTQYF. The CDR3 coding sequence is TGCGCCAGCAGCTACGGGGGAAGCTACACAGATACGCAGTATTTT.

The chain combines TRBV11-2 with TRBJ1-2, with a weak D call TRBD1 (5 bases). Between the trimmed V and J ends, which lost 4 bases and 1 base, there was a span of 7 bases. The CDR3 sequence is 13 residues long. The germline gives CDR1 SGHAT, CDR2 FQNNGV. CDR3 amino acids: CASSSTVNYGYTF. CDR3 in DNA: TGTGCCAGCAGCTCGACAGTTAACTATGGCTACACCTTC.

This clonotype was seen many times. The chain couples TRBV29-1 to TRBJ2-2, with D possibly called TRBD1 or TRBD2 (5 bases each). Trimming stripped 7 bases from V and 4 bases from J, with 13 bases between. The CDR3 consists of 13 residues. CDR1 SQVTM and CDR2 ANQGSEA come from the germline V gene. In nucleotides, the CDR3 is TGCAGCGCCACTCCGGGACCCACCGGGGAGCTGTTTTTT. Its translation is CSATPGPTGELFF.

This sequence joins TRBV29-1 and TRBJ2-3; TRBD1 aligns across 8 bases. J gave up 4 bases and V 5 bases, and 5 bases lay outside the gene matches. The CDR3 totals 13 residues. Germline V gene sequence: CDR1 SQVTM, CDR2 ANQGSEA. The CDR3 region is CSVHPGGADTQYF. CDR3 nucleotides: TGCAGCGTTCACCCAGGGGGCGCAGATACGCAGTATTTT.

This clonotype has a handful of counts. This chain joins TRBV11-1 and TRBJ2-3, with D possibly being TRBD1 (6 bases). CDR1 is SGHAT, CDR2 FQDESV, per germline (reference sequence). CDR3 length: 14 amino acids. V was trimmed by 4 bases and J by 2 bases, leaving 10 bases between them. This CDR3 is CASSSWTDTDTQYF. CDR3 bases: TGTGCCAGCAGCTCGTGGACAGACACAGATACGCAGTATTTT.

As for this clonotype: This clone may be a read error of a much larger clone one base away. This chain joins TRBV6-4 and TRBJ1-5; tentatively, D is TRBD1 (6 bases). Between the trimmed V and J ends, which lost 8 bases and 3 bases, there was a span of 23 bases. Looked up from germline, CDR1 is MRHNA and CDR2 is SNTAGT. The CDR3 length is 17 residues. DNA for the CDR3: TGTGCCAGCGGTTACTCGTCTGACAGGCCAAACAATCAGCCCCAGCATTTT. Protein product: CASGYSSDRPNNQPQHF.

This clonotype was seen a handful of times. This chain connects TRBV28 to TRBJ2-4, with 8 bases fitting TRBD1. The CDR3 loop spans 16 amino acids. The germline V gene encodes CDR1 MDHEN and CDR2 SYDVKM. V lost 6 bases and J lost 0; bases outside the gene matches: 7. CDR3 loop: CASSPRQGLAKNIQYF. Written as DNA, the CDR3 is TGTGCCAGCAGCCCTCGACAGGGGTTAGCCAAAAACATTCAGTACTTC.

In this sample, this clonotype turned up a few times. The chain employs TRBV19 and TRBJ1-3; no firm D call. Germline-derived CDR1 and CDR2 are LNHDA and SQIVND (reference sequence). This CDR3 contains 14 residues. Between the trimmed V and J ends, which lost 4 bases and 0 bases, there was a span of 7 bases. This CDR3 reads CASSKADSGNTIYF. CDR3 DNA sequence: TGTGCCAGTAGTAAGGCGGACTCTGGAAACACCATATATTTT.

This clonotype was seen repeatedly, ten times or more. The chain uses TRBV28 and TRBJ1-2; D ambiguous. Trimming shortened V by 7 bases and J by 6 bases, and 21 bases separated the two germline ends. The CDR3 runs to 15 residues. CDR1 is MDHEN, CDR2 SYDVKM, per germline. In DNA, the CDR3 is TGTGCCAGCAATTTCCAACGGCAGGTTATAAATGGCTACACCTTC. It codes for CASNFQRQVINGYTF.

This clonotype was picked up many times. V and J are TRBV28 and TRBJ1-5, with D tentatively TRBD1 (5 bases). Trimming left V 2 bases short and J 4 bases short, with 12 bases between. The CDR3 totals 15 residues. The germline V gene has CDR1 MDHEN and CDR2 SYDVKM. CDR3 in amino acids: CASSLPGSRNQPQHF. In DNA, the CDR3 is TGTGCCAGCAGTTTACCAGGGAGTAGGAATCAGCCCCAGCATTTT. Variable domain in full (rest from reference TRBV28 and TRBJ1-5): DVKVTQSSRYLVKRTGEKVFLECVQDMDHENMFWYRQDPGLGLRLIYFSYDVKMKEKGDIPEGYSVSREKKERFSLILESASTNQTSMYLCASSLPGSRNQPQHFGDGTRLSIL.

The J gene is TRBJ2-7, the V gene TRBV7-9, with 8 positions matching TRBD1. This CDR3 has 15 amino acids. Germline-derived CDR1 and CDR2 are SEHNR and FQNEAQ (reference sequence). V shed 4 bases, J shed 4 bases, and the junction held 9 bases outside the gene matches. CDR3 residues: CASSSWTGTTYEQYF. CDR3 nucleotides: TGTGCCAGCAGCTCGTGGACAGGGACGACTTACGAGCAGTACTTC. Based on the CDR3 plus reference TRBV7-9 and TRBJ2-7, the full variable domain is DTGVSQNPRHKITKRGQNVTFRCDPISEHNRLYWYRQTLGQGPEFLTYFQNEAQLEKSRLLSDRFSAERPKGSFSTLEIQRTEQGDSAMYLCASSSWTGTTYEQYFGPGTRLTVT.

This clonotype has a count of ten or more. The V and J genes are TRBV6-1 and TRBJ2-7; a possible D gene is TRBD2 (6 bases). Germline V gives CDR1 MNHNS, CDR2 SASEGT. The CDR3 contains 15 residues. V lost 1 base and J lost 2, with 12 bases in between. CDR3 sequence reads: CASSEDGGITYEQYF. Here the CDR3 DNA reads TGTGCCAGCAGTGAAGATGGCGGGATCACCTACGAGCAGTACTTC.

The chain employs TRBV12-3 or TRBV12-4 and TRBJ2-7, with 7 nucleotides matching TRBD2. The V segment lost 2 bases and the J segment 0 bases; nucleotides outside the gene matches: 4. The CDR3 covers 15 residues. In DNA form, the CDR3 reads TGTGCCAGCAGTTTACCGGGAGGATCCTCCTACGAGCAGTACTTC. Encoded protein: CASSLPGGSSYEQYF.

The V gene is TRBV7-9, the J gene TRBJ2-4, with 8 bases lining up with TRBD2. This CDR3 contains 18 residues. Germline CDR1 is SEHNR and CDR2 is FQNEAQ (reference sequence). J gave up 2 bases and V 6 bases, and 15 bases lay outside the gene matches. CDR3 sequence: CASRPLTLRGRTKNIQYF. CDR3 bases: TGTGCCAGCAGACCACTAACACTTCGCGGGAGGACCAAAAACATTCAGTACTTC.

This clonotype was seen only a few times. CDR3 DNA: TGTGCCAGCAGCTTAGCTACAACTAATGAAAAACTGTTTTTT. Translated: CASSLATTNEKLFF. The V call is TRBV7-9, the J call TRBJ1-4; the D is unclear. The germline CDR1 and CDR2 sequences are SEHNR and FQNEAQ (reference sequence). Trimming removed 0 bases from V and 0 bases from J, with 2 bases in between. The CDR3 spans 14 residues.

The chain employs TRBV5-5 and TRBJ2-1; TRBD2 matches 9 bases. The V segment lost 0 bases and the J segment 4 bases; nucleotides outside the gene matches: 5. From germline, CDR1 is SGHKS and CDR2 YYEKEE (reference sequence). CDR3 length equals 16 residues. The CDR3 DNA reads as TGTGCCAGCAGCTTGGTAGCTAGCGGGAAGTACAATGAGCAGTTCTTC. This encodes CASSLVASGKYNEQFF.

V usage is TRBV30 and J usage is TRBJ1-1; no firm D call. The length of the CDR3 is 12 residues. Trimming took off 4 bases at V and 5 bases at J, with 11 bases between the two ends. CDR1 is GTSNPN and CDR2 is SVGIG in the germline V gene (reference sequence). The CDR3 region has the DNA TGTGCCTGGACCAAACCCCGGACTGAAGCTTTCTTT. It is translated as CAWTKPRTEAFF.

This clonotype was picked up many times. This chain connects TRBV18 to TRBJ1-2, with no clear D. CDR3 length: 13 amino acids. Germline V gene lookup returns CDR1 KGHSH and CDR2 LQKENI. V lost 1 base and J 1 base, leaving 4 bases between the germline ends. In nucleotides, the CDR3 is TGTGCCAGCTCACCACTGGATAACTATGGCTACACCTTC. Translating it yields CASSPLDNYGYTF.

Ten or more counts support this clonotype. The CDR3 reads CASSLHRGGAGELFF. The CDR3 DNA follows: TGTGCCAGCAGCTTGCACAGGGGTGGTGCCGGGGAGCTGTTTTTT. This chain links TRBV11-2 with TRBJ2-2; TRBD1 matches 7 bases. Trimming at V came to 3 bases and at J to 6 bases, leaving 7 bases not matched to a gene. CDR3 size: 15 residues. From germline, CDR1 is SGHAT and CDR2 FQNNGV.

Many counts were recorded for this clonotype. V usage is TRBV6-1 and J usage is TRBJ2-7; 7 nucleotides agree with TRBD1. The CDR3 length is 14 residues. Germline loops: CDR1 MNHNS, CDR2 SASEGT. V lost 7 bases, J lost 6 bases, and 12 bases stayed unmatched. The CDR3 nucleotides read TGTGCCAGCAACCAACAGGGGTTAGCGAGCGAGCAGTACTTC. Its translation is CASNQQGLASEQYF.

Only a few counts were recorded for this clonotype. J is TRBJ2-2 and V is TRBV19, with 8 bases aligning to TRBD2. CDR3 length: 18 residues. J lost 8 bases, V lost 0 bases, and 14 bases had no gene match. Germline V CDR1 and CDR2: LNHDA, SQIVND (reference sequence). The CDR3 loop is CASSIESGRMVRTGELFF. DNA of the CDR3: TGTGCCAGTAGTATAGAAAGCGGGAGAATGGTTCGGACAGGGGAGCTGTTTTTT.

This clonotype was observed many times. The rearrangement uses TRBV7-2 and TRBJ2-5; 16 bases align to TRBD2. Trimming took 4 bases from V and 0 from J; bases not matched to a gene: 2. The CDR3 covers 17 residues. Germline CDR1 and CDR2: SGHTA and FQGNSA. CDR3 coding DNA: TGTGCCAGCAGCTGGGGACTAGCGGGAGGGTACCAAGAGACCCAGTACTTC. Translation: CASSWGLAGGYQETQYF.

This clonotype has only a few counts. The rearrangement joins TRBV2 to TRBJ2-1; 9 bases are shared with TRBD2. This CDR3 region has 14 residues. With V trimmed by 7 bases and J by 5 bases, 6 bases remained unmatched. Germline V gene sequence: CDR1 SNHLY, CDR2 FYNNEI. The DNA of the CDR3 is TGTGCCAGCAATAGCGGGAGAGGCAACAATGAGCAGTTCTTC. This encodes CASNSGRGNNEQFF.

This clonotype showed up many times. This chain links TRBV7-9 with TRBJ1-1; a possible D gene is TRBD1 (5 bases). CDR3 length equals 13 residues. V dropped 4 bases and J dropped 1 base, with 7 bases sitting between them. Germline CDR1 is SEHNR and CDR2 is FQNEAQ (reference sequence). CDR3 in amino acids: CASSWGRNTEAFF. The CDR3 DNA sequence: TGTGCCAGCAGCTGGGGCAGGAACACTGAAGCTTTCTTT.

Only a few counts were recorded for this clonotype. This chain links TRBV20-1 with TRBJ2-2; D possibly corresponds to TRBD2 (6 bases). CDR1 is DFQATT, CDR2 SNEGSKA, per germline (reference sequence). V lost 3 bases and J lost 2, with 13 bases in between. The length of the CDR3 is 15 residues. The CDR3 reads CSARTGTLNTGELFF. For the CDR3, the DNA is TGCAGTGCTAGGACCGGGACTTTAAACACCGGGGAGCTGTTTTTT.

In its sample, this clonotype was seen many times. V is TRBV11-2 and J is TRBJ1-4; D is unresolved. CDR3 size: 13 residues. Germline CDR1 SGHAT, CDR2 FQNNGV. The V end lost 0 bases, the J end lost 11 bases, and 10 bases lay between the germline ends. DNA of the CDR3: TGTGCCAGCAGCTTAGATCTTGTAGACAAACTGTTTTTT. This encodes CASSLDLVDKLFF.